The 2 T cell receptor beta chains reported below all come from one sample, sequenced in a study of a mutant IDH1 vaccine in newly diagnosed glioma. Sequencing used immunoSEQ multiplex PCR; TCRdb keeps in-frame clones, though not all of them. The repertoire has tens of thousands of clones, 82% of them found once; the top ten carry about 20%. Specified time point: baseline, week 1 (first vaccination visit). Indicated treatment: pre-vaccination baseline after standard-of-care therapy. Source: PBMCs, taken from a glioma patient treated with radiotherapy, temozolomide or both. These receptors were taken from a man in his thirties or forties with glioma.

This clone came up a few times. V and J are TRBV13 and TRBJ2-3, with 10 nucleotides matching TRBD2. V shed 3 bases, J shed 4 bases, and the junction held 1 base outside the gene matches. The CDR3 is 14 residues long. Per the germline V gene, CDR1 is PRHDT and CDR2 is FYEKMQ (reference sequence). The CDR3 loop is CASSLLAGADTQYF. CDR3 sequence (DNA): TGTGCCAGCAGCTTGCTAGCGGGGGCAGATACGCAGTATTTT.

DNA of the CDR3: TGCGCCAGCAGCTGGGTCGACAGGGCGGATGAGCAGTTCTTC. Protein sequence: CASSWVDRADEQFF. The rearrangement links TRBV5-1 to TRBJ2-1; TRBD1 aligns across 7 bases. Unmatched junction bases numbered 8, after V lost 3 bases and J lost 8 bases. CDR3 length: 14 amino acids. Germline V gives CDR1 SGHRS, CDR2 YFSETQ.